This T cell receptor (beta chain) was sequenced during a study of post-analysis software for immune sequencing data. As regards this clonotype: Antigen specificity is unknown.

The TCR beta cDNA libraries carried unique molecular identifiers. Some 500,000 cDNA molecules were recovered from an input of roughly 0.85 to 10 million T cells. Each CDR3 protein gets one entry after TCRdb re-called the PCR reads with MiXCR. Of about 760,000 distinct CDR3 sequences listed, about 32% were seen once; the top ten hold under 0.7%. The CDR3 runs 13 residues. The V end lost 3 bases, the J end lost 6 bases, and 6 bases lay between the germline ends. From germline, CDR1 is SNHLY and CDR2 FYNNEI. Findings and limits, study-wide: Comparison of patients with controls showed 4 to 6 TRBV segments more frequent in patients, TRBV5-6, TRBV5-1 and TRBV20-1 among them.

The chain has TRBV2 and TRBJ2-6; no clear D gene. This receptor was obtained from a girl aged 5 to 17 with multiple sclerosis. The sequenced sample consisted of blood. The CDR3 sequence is CASSEQSANVLTF. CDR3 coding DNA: TGTGCCAGCAGTGAGCAGTCGGCCAACGTCCTGACTTTC.